The rows below give T cell receptor beta chains drawn from one sample of a study of somatic mutations in cytotoxic T cells in rheumatoid arthritis. Clones were sequenced by immunoSEQ multiplex PCR, and TCRdb holds only the in-frame ones, with some missing. The sample yields 6,800 or so clones, 65% to 80% seen once. The specimen sequenced was CD8+ T cells sorted from blood. These receptors originate from an adult with rheumatoid arthritis. CDR3s include the opening cysteine and the closing phenylalanine or tryptophan. The D gene is left open where the match is weak. Only part of the rows carry a size: once, few, many, or a class if the clone is expanded.

V: TRBV20-1; D: -; J: TRBJ1-1; size: few; DNA: TGCAGTGCTAGACAGGGAGCTGAAGCTTTCTTT; CDR3: CSARQGAEAFF
V: TRBV29-1; D: TRBD1; J: TRBJ2-7; size: -; DNA: TGCAGCGTTGTTGGGCAGGGGGTCCCCCGCGAGCAGTACTTC; CDR3: CSVVGQGVPREQYF
V: TRBV28; D: TRBD1; J: TRBJ2-7; size: -; DNA: TGTGCCAGCAGTCCTCCCGGGACAGGCCTCGGCGAGCAGTACTTC; CDR3: CASSPPGTGLGEQYF
V: TRBV30; D: TRBD2; J: TRBJ2-1; size: -; DNA: TGTGCCTGGAGTGATACGACGAGACTAGCGGGGTACAATGAGCAGTTCTTC; CDR3: CAWSDTTRLAGYNEQFF
V: TRBV7-3; D: -; J: TRBJ1-1; size: -; DNA: TGTGCCAGCAGCTTAGATTCATACACTGAAGCTTTCTTT; CDR3: CASSLDSYTEAFF
V: TRBV6-5; D: -; J: TRBJ2-1; size: -; DNA: TGTGCCAGCAGTTACCAGGTCGGTCCCAATGAGCAGTTCTTC; CDR3: CASSYQVGPNEQFF
V: TRBV7-6; D: TRBD1; J: TRBJ1-5; size: once; DNA: TGTGCCAGCAGCCTATCGACAGGGGGCCTTCAGCCCCAGCATTTT; CDR3: CASSLSTGGLQPQHF
V: TRBV5-1; D: -; J: TRBJ2-7; size: -; DNA: TGCGCCAGCAGCTTGGGCTACGAGCAGTACTTC; CDR3: CASSLGYEQYF
V: TRBV7-6; D: -; J: TRBJ1-5; size: -; DNA: TGTGCCAGCTCATTGGGGGCTTATCAGCCCCAGCATTTT; CDR3: CASSLGAYQPQHF
V: TRBV5-1; D: -; J: TRBJ2-3; size: -; DNA: TGCGCCAGCAGCTTGGGGGGGGCAAGGAGCACAGATACGCAGTATTTT; CDR3: CASSLGGARSTDTQYF
V: TRBV4-1; D: -; J: TRBJ2-1; size: -; DNA: TGCGCCAGCAGCCCGGGGGCGTTTAGGGATGAGCAGTTCTTC; CDR3: CASSPGAFRDEQFF
V: TRBV14; D: -; J: TRBJ1-6; size: few; DNA: TGTGCCAGCAGCCAAGTCGGCGGTGAAGTTTCACCCCTCCACTTT; CDR3: CASSQVGGEVSPLHF
V: TRBV5-1; D: -; J: TRBJ2-2; size: -; DNA: TGCGCCAGCAGCTTTTTTACTGACGCTGACGGGGAGCTGTTTTTT; CDR3: CASSFFTDADGELFF
V: TRBV5-6; D: -; J: TRBJ1-2; size: -; DNA: TGTGCCAGCAGCTTGAGGGTAAACTATGGCTACACCTTC; CDR3: CASSLRVNYGYTF
V: TRBV14; D: TRBD1; J: TRBJ1-1; size: -; DNA: TGTGCCAGCAGCCTAGCGACAGGGGGATTCACTGAAGCTTTCTTT; CDR3: CASSLATGGFTEAFF